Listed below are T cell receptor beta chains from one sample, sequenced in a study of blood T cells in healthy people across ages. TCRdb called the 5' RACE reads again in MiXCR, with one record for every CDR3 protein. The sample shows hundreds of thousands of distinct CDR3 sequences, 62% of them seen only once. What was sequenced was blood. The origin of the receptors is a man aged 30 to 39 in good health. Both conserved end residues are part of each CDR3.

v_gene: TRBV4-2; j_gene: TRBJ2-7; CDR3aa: CASSQATGIYEQYF
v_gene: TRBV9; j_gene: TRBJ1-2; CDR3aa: CASSAEGLGYGYTF
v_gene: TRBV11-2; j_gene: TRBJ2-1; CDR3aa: CASSLVFVPYNEQFF
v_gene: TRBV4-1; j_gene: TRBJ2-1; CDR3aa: CASRFRGLAGGDSYNEQFF
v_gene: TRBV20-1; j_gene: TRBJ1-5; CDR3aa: CSVPGGSQPQHF
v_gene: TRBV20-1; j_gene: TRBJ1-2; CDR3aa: CSAADRDLVYGYTF
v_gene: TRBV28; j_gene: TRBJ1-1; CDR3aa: CASRSTGTENTEAFF
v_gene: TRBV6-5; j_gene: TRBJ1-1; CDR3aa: CASSSDGPNTEAFF
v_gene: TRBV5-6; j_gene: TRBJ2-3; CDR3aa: CASSHPAGASTDTQYF
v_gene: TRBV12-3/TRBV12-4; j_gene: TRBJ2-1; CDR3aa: CASSFETGNNEQFF
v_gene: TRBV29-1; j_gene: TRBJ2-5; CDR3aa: CSVVSPPRGTQYF
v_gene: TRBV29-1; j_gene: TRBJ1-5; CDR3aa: CSVEVGGGQPQHF
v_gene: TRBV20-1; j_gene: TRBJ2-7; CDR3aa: CSAGGRGKTYEQYF
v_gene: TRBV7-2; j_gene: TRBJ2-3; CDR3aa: CASSSWTSSDTQYF
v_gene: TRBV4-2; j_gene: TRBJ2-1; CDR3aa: CASSQGRAVNNEQFF
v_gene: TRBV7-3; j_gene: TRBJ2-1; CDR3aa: CASSLNSREVYNEQFF
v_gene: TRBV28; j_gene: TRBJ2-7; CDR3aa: CASSPRTVNYEQYF
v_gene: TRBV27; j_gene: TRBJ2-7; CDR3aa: CASSSSGAYEQYF
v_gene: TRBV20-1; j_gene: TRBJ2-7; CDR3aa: CSAPPWGIYEQYF
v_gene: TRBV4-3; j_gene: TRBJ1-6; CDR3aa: CASSRAGDSNSPLHF
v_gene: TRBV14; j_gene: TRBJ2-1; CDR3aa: CASSQAGLAGVNEQFF
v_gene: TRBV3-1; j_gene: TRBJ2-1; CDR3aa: CASSQGLYYNEQFF
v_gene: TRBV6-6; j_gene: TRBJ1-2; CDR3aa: CASSYGTGSYGYTF
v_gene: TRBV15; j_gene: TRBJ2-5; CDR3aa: CATSTGGGGIQETQYF
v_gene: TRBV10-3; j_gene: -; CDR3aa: CAISEPPSYEQYF
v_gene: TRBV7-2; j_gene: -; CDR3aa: CASSDGLAEPYEQYF
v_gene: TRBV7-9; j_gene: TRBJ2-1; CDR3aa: CASSVRRGTNEQFF
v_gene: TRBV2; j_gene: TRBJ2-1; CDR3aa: CASRRDSQSSQFF
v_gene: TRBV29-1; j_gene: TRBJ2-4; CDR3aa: CSVERQGGIQYF
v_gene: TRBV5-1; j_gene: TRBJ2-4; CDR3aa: CASSSDRAPREQYF
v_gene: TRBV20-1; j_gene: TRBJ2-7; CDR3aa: CSARPKGQFSYEQYF
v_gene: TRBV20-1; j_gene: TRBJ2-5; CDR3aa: CSARDGRGPETQYF
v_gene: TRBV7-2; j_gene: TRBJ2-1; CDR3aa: CASSLVGTSGEEQFF
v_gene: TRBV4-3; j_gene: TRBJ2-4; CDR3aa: CASSQGSGPGNIQYF
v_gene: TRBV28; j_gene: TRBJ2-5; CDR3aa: CASSLTQGEETQYF
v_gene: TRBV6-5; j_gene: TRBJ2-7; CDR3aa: CASSYSTEGRYYEQYF
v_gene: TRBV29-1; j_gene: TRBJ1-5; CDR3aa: CSAVTQGVGQPQHF
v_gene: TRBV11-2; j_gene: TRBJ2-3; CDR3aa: CASSLVASGSDTQYF
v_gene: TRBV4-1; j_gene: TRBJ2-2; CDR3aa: CASSQATGPNTGELFF
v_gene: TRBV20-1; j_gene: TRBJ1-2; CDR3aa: CSASFRFEGYTF
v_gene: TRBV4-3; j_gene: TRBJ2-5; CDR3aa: CASSHQGVSGQETQYF
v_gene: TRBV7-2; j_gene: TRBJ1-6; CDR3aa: CASSRLRSVDSPPHF
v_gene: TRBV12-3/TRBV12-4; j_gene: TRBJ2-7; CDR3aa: CASSSVSWETSYEQYF
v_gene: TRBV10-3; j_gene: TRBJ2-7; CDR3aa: CAISDPLAGGPYGYEQYF
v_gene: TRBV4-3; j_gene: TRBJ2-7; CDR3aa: CASSQGQGRGTTYEQYF
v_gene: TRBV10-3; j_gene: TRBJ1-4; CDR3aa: CAIRDSHEKLFF
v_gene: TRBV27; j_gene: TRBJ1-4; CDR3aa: CASSLNKTEANEQLFF
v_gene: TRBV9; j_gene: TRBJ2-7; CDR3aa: CANSARPSGRTYEQYF
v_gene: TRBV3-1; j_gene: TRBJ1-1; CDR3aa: CASSQSFAGAEAFF
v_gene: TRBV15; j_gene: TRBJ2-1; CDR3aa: CATSRDQGAILNEQFF
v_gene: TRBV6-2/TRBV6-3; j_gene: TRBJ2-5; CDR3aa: CASRRSGAQWYF
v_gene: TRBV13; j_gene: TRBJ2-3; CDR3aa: CASSPPPVIQVTSTDTQYF
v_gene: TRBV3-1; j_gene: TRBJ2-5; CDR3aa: CASSQGERTGAETQYF
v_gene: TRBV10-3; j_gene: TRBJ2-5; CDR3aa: CAISETGDETQYF
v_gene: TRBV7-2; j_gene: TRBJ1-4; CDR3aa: CASSFRGGEKLFF
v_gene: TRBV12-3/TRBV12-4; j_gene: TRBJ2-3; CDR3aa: CASSFGGAGDAQYF
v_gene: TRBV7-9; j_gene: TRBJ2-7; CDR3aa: CASSPGGAHEQYF
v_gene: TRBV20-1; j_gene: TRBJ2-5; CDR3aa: CSAGGTSGGLREQYF
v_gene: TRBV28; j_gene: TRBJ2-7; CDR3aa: CASSIENRYEQYF
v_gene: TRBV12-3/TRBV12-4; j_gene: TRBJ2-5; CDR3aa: CASSFRRGGRSNQETQYF